The entry that follows covers one T cell receptor beta chain sequence. The antigen remains unidentified. This may arise from a read error, as a much more abundant clone is one base away. MiXCR, applied by TCRdb to the 5' RACE reads, yields one record per CDR3 protein. The sample lists about 73,000 distinct CDR3 sequences, about 7.7% occurring once. These data belong to a study of T cells after yellow fever vaccination. Study-level results: Once the booster was given, most primary-vaccination clones reappeared, at 95% to 97% for CD4 and roughly 86% for CD8.

Per the germline V gene, CDR1 is KGHDR and CDR2 is SFDVKD. The CDR3 consists of 14 residues. The germline V and J ends were trimmed by 9 bases and 7 bases, with 18 bases remaining between them. The TCR originated in a man in his thirties or forties who received the YFV17D yellow fever vaccine. This chain connects TRBV24-1 to TRBJ2-1; D tentatively reads TRBD1 or TRBD2 (6 bases each). This material consisted of CD8+ T cells sorted from PBMCs, taken on the day of the yellow fever booster vaccination. DNA for the CDR3: TGTGCCACCCAAGGACCGGGGGCAGCGAATGAGCAGTTCTTC. Protein sequence: CATQGPGAANEQFF.